Sequencing of this T cell receptor (beta chain) was carried out in a study of response to subunit inactivated influenza vaccine. Study-level points and caveats: Researchers suggested that each seasonal influenza vaccination recruits few new T cells.

From the RT-PCR reads, TCRdb called clonotypes with MiXCR, one entry per CDR3 protein. The table lists 550,000 to 800,000 distinct CDR3 sequences, approximately 14% of them singletons. With respect to this clonotype: Its antigen is unidentified.

Germline values: CDR1 ENHRY, CDR2 SYGVKD. The CDR3 totals 19 residues. The germline V and J ends were trimmed by 3 bases and 3 bases, with 24 bases remaining between them. The sequencing here drew on PBMCs from blood, taken 11 to 12 days after vaccination. The TCR comes from a man over 45 who received an inactivated influenza vaccine. This chain joins TRBV10-3 and TRBJ2-1; D is perhaps TRBD2 (5 bases). The CDR3 region is CAISDRSGSTTYNYNEQFF. Written as DNA, the CDR3 is TGTGCCATCAGTGATAGGAGCGGATCCACGACTTATAACTACAATGAGCAGTTCTTC.